This T cell receptor beta chain was sequenced during a study of blood T cell repertoires in COVID-19 (dated by TCRdb to about 2020). In terms of the full investigation: Samples covering the acute and convalescent phases of COVID-19 were provided by collaborators in the United States, Italy and Spain. Where available, HLA class I and class II types were taken from metadata supplied by the sample provider and were not determined by assay-based typing. Samples came from the ongoing ImmuneRACE study (first 160 participants) plus 1,254 subjects from 6 global collaborators. Sample metadata almost always included a de-identified subject ID, COVID-19 status, age in years and sex. The dataset comprised deeply sampled blood TCRbeta repertoires from subjects exposed to, actively infected with, or recovered from COVID-19. The repertoires were released in a freely available public database intended as a resource for research on the immune response to SARS-CoV-2. The prospective study material was composed of cDNA or gDNA derived from T cells, B-cell-depleted T cells, or PBMCs.

Concerning this clone: Its antigen specificity is not known. Base qualities are not provided; no much larger clone lies one nucleotide away.

Its CDR3 holds 15 amino acids, cysteine through phenylalanine. Left in the record is the CDR3 DNA by itself, 45 bases read in frame from the first base. From V the trimming removes 0 bases and from J it removes 2 bases, while the gene matches leave 3 bases of the junction unaccounted for. Sequences MGHRA (CDR1) and YSYEKL (CDR2) are obtained from the germline V gene. TCRbeta CDR3 regions were amplified from genomic DNA using the immunoSEQ Assay, a bias-controlled multiplex PCR. Per the source publication's procedure: The number of nucleated cells in each sample was estimated by amplification of reference gene primers within the assay. Sequence reads were collapsed and filtered to measure the absolute abundance of every unique TCRbeta CDR3 rearrangement. Productive Simpson clonality was computed per sample as the square root of Simpson's diversity index over productive rearrangements. TCRdb provides this immuneACCESS table in a form limited to in-frame rearrangements. Some clones are lacking; in checked studies, under half of them reflect an unresolved V gene, and why the rest are absent is not known. Clonal size and the V and J genes are those of that table, whereas D and trimming came from the DNA. Present in this sample are some 220,000 clones, 65% to 90% of which were seen just once. The top ten clonotypes cover 4% to 6% of the sample.

What the authors observed across the whole study: The amount of clinical and demographic metadata varied by source and participant and was provided uncurated.

One collaborating source in Seattle enrolled patients while the patients were actively infected and followed the patients over time throughout the course of disease. The collaborating institutions used their own protocols to collect whole blood in K2EDTA tubes. For TCRbeta analysis, collaborator samples were shipped as frozen whole blood, as isolated PBMCs, or as DNA extracted from either sample type. The chain couples TRBV4-1 to TRBJ1-2, with 7 bases in between that match TRBD1. The sequence came from a man aged 50 to 59 with COVID-19, enrolled during active disease. Input material: peripheral blood. The nucleotide sequence is TGCGCCAGCAGCCAAGATGACAGGGAAAACTATGGCTACACCTTC. It translates to CASSQDDRENYGYTF.